The 30 T cell receptor beta chains in this list originate from one sample, sequenced in a study of blood T cell repertoires in COVID-19. Repertoires were generated with immunoSEQ multiplex PCR, while TCRdb's copy carries only in-frame clones and drops some. Among approximately 64,000 clones listed, roughly 86% were seen once. Source material: peripheral blood. These receptors were obtained from a woman aged 70 to 79 with acute or convalescent COVID-19.

The chain has TRBV7-2 and TRBJ1-2, with no clear D. The CDR3 consists of 13 residues. CDR1 and CDR2 (germline): SGHTA, FQGNSA. The V and J ends lost 1 base and 1 base respectively, with 4 bases between them. CDR3 in amino acids: CASSLVSNYGYTF. The CDR3, as DNA: TGTGCCAGCAGCTTAGTGAGTAACTATGGCTACACCTTC.

V usage is TRBV25-1 and J usage is TRBJ1-5, with 10 bases that match TRBD1. CDR1 is MGHDK, CDR2 SYGVNS, per germline. This CDR3 has 16 residues. V lost 4 bases, J lost 3 bases, and 6 bases stayed unmatched. As DNA, the CDR3 is TGTGCCAGCAGTGGCCCGACAGGGGGCACCAATCAGCCCCAGCATTTT. The encoded protein is CASSGPTGGTNQPQHF.

This chain links TRBV5-1 with TRBJ2-5; 10 nucleotides agree with TRBD2. From germline, CDR1 is SGHRS and CDR2 YFSETQ. The CDR3 loop spans 15 amino acids. V dropped 1 base and J dropped 0; count of bases not matched to a gene: 0. This CDR3 is CASSLTSGNQETQYF. For the CDR3, the DNA is TGCGCCAGCAGCTTGACTAGCGGGAACCAAGAGACCCAGTACTTC.

This rearrangement joins TRBV3-1 (or the pseudogene TRBV3-2) to TRBJ1-1, with D maybe TRBD1 (5 bases). CDR1 and CDR2 (germline): LGHDT, YNNKEL (reference sequence). CDR3 size: 17 residues. V gave up 0 bases and J gave up 0 bases, with 14 bases separating them. The chain's CDR3 is CASSQDPQGFMNTEAFF. For the CDR3, the DNA is TGTGCCAGCAGCCAAGACCCCCAGGGCTTCATGAACACTGAAGCTTTCTTT.

This clone was counted between two and nine times. The V gene is TRBV5-4, the J gene TRBJ1-2, with 9 nucleotides matching TRBD1. Trimming took 4 bases from V and 4 from J; bases not matched to a gene: 5. In germline, CDR1 is SGHNT, CDR2 YYREEE (reference sequence). There are 14 residues in the CDR3. The CDR3, as DNA: TGTGCCAGCAGCCCCCTGGACAGGGGCTATGGCTACACCTTC. Amino acid sequence: CASSPLDRGYGYTF.

Only a few counts were recorded for this clone. This chain connects TRBV18 to TRBJ1-3; D is possibly TRBD1 (6 bases). CDR1 and CDR2 (germline): KGHSH, LQKENI. This CDR3 region has 16 residues. The V end was cut by 3 bases, the J end by 0 bases, with 12 bases between. The CDR3 DNA follows: TGTGCCAGCTCACCGGGACAAGGATTCTCTGGAAACACCATATATTTT. It specifies CASSPGQGFSGNTIYF. The whole variable domain, remainder taken from reference TRBV18 and TRBJ1-3, is NAGVMQNPRHLVRRRGQEARLRCSPMKGHSHVYWYRQLPEEGLKFMVYLQKENIIDESGMPKERFSAEFPKEGPSILRIQQVVRGDSAAYFCASSPGQGFSGNTIYFGEGSWLTVV.

The V gene is TRBV28, the J gene TRBJ1-3; 8 bases align to TRBD1. Germline-derived CDR1 and CDR2 are MDHEN and SYDVKM. This CDR3 contains 19 residues. V lost 5 bases, J lost 0 bases, and 15 bases stayed unmatched. The CDR3 loop reads CASSGGGTGLYNSGNTIYF. The CDR3 DNA follows: TGTGCCAGCAGTGGGGGAGGGACAGGTCTGTACAACTCTGGAAACACCATATATTTT.

This chain uses TRBV28 with TRBJ1-2; TRBD1 aligns across 10 bases. The V and J ends lost 4 bases and 2 bases, in that order; junction bases with no gene match: 4. This CDR3 spans 15 amino acids. CDR1 and CDR2 (germline): MDHEN, SYDVKM. CDR3 nucleotide sequence: TGTGCCAGCAGTTCACCGGGACAGGGGAACTATGGCTACACCTTC. Residues: CASSSPGQGNYGYTF.

This clone showed up just once. This sequence joins TRBV30 and TRBJ2-5; D not resolved. CDR3 length: 14 residues. Trimming pared 0 bases from V and 7 bases from J, leaving 15 bases between. Germline loops: CDR1 GTSNPN, CDR2 SVGIG (reference sequence). The CDR3 DNA reads as TGTGCCTGGAGTGTGACCCAACGAGGTGGGACCCAGTACTTC. Its protein is CAWSVTQRGGTQYF.

The chain combines TRBV5-6 with TRBJ1-5, with 7 bases identical to TRBD1. V lost 0 bases, J lost 3 bases, and 3 bases stayed unmatched. The germline V gene encodes CDR1 SGHDT and CDR2 YYEEEE. The CDR3 consists of 15 residues. This CDR3 is CASSLGTGINQPQHF. The CDR3, as DNA: TGTGCCAGCAGCTTGGGGACAGGAATCAATCAGCCCCAGCATTTT.

V and J are TRBV27 and TRBJ1-5, with D possibly matching TRBD1 (6 bases). The ends were cut back, 3 bases at V and 1 base at J, with 31 bases in the middle. CDR1 and CDR2 from the germline V gene are MNHEY and SMNVEV (reference sequence). This CDR3 comprises 22 residues. CDR3 coding DNA: TGTGCCAGCAGTTTGTACTTACCCGGGACACCTTTAGGGGGTGGAAGCAATCAGCCCCAGCATTTT. Translating it yields CASSLYLPGTPLGGGSNQPQHF.

This chain uses TRBV2 with TRBJ1-1; D is possibly TRBD1 (5 bases). Trimming took 11 bases from V and 1 from J, leaving 14 bases between them. This CDR3 is 13 amino acids long. Germline CDR1 reads SNHLY; CDR2 reads FYNNEI. The CDR3 DNA follows: TGTGCCGGGTCCTTACAGGAGAACACTGAAGCTTTCTTT. Translated: CAGSLQENTEAFF.

The chain employs TRBV18 and TRBJ1-5; TRBD1 agrees at 8 bases. The germline CDR1 and CDR2 sequences are KGHSH and LQKENI. This CDR3 is 15 amino acids long. With V trimmed by 4 bases and J by 2 bases, 4 bases remained unmatched. CDR3 protein: CASSRIQGGNQPQHF. The CDR3 DNA reads as TGTGCCAGCTCACGCATACAGGGGGGCAATCAGCCCCAGCATTTT.

The chain employs TRBV12-3 or TRBV12-4 and TRBJ1-5; D is unclear. V was trimmed by 5 bases and J by 1 base, leaving 6 bases between them. CDR3 size: 13 residues. The CDR3 loop reads CASSPRSNQPQHF. The CDR3 region has the DNA TGTGCCAGCAGTCCTAGGAGCAATCAGCCCCAGCATTTT.

The V and J genes are TRBV15 and TRBJ1-4; tentatively, D is TRBD1 (6 bases). The V end lost 6 bases, the J end lost 5 bases, and 13 bases lay between the germline ends. Germline loops: CDR1 LNHNV, CDR2 YYDKDF (reference sequence). There are 14 residues in the CDR3. The CDR3 here is CATSIGRGNEKLFF. The DNA of the CDR3 is TGTGCCACCAGTATAGGTAGGGGGAATGAAAAACTGTTTTTT.

The J gene is TRBJ1-5, the V gene TRBV7-2, with TRBD1 matching over 9 bases. Germline values: CDR1 SGHTA, CDR2 FQGNSA. The CDR3 extends over 16 amino acids. The J segment lost 7 bases and the V segment lost 1 base, leaving 8 bases of the junction unmatched. CDR3 DNA sequence: TGTGCCAGCAGCTTAGGGGGGACAGGGTATGCACAGCCCCAGCATTTT. Its translation: CASSLGGTGYAQPQHF. Complete variable domain (other parts from reference TRBV7-2 and TRBJ1-5): GAGVSQSPSNKVTEKGKDVELRCDPISGHTALYWYRQSLGQGLEFLIYFQGNSAPDKSGLPSDRFSAERTGGSVSTLTIQRTQQEDSAVYLCASSLGGTGYAQPQHFGDGTRLSIL.

The rearrangement links TRBV5-1 to TRBJ2-5, with 15 bases matching TRBD2. CDR1 is SGHRS and CDR2 is YFSETQ in the germline V gene. The CDR3 is 16 amino acids. Losses at the gene ends were 4 bases for V and 2 bases for J; bases not matched to a gene: 3. The CDR3 region has the DNA TGCGCCAGCAGCCTAGGACTAGCGGGGGGGCAAGAGACCCAGTACTTC. This codes for CASSLGLAGGQETQYF.

The gene calls are TRBV5-8 and TRBJ2-1; TRBD1 matches 9 bases. CDR1 SGHTS and CDR2 YDEGEE come from the germline V gene. With 0 bases clipped from V and 4 bases from J, the junction kept 5 bases outside the gene matches. The CDR3 spans 16 residues. The CDR3, as DNA: TGTGCCAGCAGCTTGGGCGGGACAGGGATTTACAATGAGCAGTTCTTC. Protein: CASSLGGTGIYNEQFF. Filled out from reference TRBV5-8 and TRBJ2-1, the complete variable domain reads EAGVTQSPTHLIKTRGQQATLRCSPISGHTSVYWYQQALGLGLQFLLWYDEGEERNRGNFPPRFSGRQFPNYSSELNVNALELEDSALYLCASSLGGTGIYNEQFFGPGTRLTVL.

The CDR3 spells CASSIGGEQGLPLGGYTF. The CDR3, as DNA: TGTGCCAGTAGTATCGGAGGGGAACAGGGGTTGCCGCTCGGAGGCTACACCTTC. The chain has TRBV19 and TRBJ1-2; the match to TRBD1 covers 7 bases. The CDR3 totals 18 residues. After removal of 3 bases from V and 8 bases from J, the junction contained 21 bases not matched to a gene. Germline CDR1 and CDR2: LNHDA and SQIVND (reference sequence).

This clone was seen a single time. The genes are TRBV6-2 or TRBV6-3 and TRBJ1-1; D might be TRBD1 (6 bases). The germline CDR1 and CDR2 sequences are MNHEY and SVGEGT. Trimming pared 5 bases from V and 4 bases from J, leaving 11 bases between. CDR3 size: 13 residues. This chain's CDR3 is CASSQWTATEAFF. The CDR3 DNA reads TGTGCCAGCAGTCAGTGGACAGCCACTGAAGCTTTCTTT.

The chain links TRBV19 to TRBJ1-6, with D uncertain. Trimming took 5 bases from V and 9 from J, leaving 14 bases between them. Germline V CDR1 and CDR2: LNHDA, SQIVND (reference sequence). CDR3 size: 14 residues. The CDR3 DNA is TGTGCCAGTAGTTCTACTCCGGGAGGTTCACCCCTCCACTTT. Translating gives CASSSTPGGSPLHF.

The chain is built from TRBV5-1 and TRBJ2-1; 11 nucleotides line up with TRBD2. CDR3 size: 15 residues. CDR1 is SGHRS and CDR2 is YFSETQ in the germline V gene. V lost 4 bases, J lost 6 bases, and 6 bases stayed unmatched. The CDR3 reads CASSALAGGFNEQFF. The CDR3 coding sequence is TGCGCCAGCAGCGCGCTAGCGGGGGGTTTCAATGAGCAGTTCTTC.

This chain joins TRBV15 and TRBJ2-1; 11 bases line up with TRBD2. The CDR3 is made up of 16 amino acids. Germline V lookup: CDR1 LNHNV, CDR2 YYDKDF (reference sequence). V dropped 2 bases and J dropped 6; count of bases not matched to a gene: 6. The CDR3 nucleotides are TGTGCCACCAGCAGACAGCTAGCGGGAGGCTCCAATGAGCAGTTCTTC. Its translation: CATSRQLAGGSNEQFF.

The rearrangement uses TRBV19 and TRBJ2-2; D may be TRBD1 (5 bases). The CDR3 runs to 15 residues. The germline gives CDR1 LNHDA, CDR2 SQIVND (reference sequence). V gave up 8 bases and J gave up 4 bases, with 17 bases separating them. CDR3 nucleotides: TGTGCCAGTCAATCAACACAGGCGATCACCGGGGAGCTGTTTTTT. Protein sequence: CASQSTQAITGELFF.

Worth noting for this clone: At one end the junction does not follow the germline gene, possibly because of a read error. This CDR3 is CARSQAQWGGVSYEQYF. The CDR3 DNA follows: TGTGCCCGCAGCCAAGCCCAATGGGGGGGGGTCTCCTACGAGCAGTACTTC. The chain employs TRBV14 and TRBJ2-7; TRBD2 aligns across 7 bases. The V gene's germline CDR1 is SGHDN and CDR2 FVKESK. The CDR3 has 17 amino acids.

The CDR3 sequence is CASSQDRWTAETQYF. CDR3 sequence (DNA): TGTGCCAGCAGCCAAGATCGCTGGACAGCGGAGACCCAGTACTTC. The genes are TRBV14 and TRBJ2-5; D might be TRBD1 (6 bases). V lost 0 bases to trimming and J lost 5 bases, with 13 bases between them. Germline values: CDR1 SGHDN, CDR2 FVKESK. The CDR3 contains 15 residues.

This rearrangement joins TRBV5-6 to TRBJ2-7; 8 bases are shared with TRBD2. Germline assignment: CDR1 SGHDT and CDR2 YYEEEE. J lost 0 bases, V lost 3 bases, and 5 bases had no gene match. This CDR3 has 15 amino acids. DNA of the CDR3: TGTGCCAGCAGCTACGAGCGGGGGAGCTCCTACGAGCAGTACTTC. Protein: CASSYERGSSYEQYF.

The genes are TRBV9 and TRBJ2-2; TRBD2 aligns across 8 bases. CDR3 size: 16 residues. With 3 bases clipped from V and 2 bases from J, the junction kept 6 bases outside the gene matches. Germline CDR1 SGDLS, CDR2 YYNGEE. CDR3 sequence: CASSEGGGLNTGELFF. CDR3 coding DNA: TGTGCCAGCAGCGAGGGCGGGGGGCTTAACACCGGGGAGCTGTTTTTT.

The chain recombines TRBV10-1 with TRBJ1-4; 9 positions agree with TRBD1. V dropped 7 bases and J dropped 3; count of bases not matched to a gene: 6. The CDR3 sequence is 15 residues long. CDR1 and CDR2 from the germline V gene are WNHNN and SYGVQD (reference sequence). CDR3 region: CASKRTGASNEKLFF. The CDR3 bases are TGCGCCAGCAAAAGGACAGGGGCCTCTAATGAAAAACTGTTTTTT.

This chain connects TRBV19 to TRBJ1-2; the D gene is possibly TRBD1 (5 bases). V dropped 5 bases and J dropped 6 bases, with 10 bases sitting between them. The length of the CDR3 is 12 residues. The V gene's germline CDR1 is LNHDA and CDR2 SQIVND (reference sequence). In nucleotides, the CDR3 is TGTGCCAGTAGTGCCAGGGATCATGGCTACACCTTC. Translating it yields CASSARDHGYTF.